This T cell receptor (beta chain) was observed in a study of T cell clonotyping in hematopoietic cell transplantation. Study-wide points: Broader posttransplant TCR repertoire diversity was predicted by graft donor and pretransplant recipient Inverse Simpson Index values. Few recipient clonotypes overlapped donors; over 95% were de novo at given depth.

Assay: immunoSEQ multiplex PCR; the TCRdb copy retains only in-frame clones and omits some. The sample carries approximately 17,000 clones, around 66% recorded once. Recipient blood drawn about 28 days pretransplant and days 30, 100, 180 after. This clone is labeled as medium-sized. Its antigen is as yet unknown. The CDR3 spans 12 residues. Looked up from germline, CDR1 is SQVTM and CDR2 is ANQGSEA. V was pared by 3 bases and J by 2 bases, with 7 bases between. Specimen: PBMCs, collected 30 days after allogeneic stem cell transplant. The source of this sequence is a male patient in his forties or fifties who had an allogeneic stem cell transplant from an unrelated donor, so T cells may come from the graft donor. Some clones in this sample may be carry-over from other donors' samples. The V and J genes are TRBV29-1 and TRBJ1-2; D gene uncertain. The CDR3: CSVEEGNYGYTF. CDR3 bases: TGCAGCGTTGAGGAAGGGAACTATGGCTACACCTTC.